What follows are 11 T cell receptor beta chains derived from one specimen sequenced in a study of blood T cell repertoires in COVID-19. The assay was immunoSEQ multiplex PCR, and TCRdb's table has in-frame clones only and misses some. The data contain some 150,000 clones, around 90% of them singletons. Input material: peripheral blood. Every receptor here comes from a woman aged 55-75 years with active or convalescent COVID-19.

V and J are TRBV9 and TRBJ2-7, with unresolved D. V dropped 0 bases and J dropped 4 bases, with 14 bases sitting between them. Germline values: CDR1 SGDLS, CDR2 YYNGEE. This CDR3 contains 15 residues. The CDR3 spells CASSVGAGSVYEQYF. CDR3 DNA sequence: TGTGCCAGCAGCGTAGGTGCAGGTAGTGTATACGAGCAGTACTTC.

CDR3 protein: CASSSGGAGVTGELFF. CDR3 nucleotides: TGTGCCAGCAGCTCTGGGGGGGCCGGCGTCACCGGGGAGCTGTTTTTT. The chain couples TRBV7-2 to TRBJ2-2; D may be TRBD2 (7 bases). The CDR3 has 16 amino acids. Germline lookup yields CDR1 SGHTA and CDR2 FQGNSA. V lost 4 bases to trimming and J lost 4 bases, with 16 bases between them.

The rearrangement uses TRBV10-3 and TRBJ1-5; 8 bases agree with TRBD1. The V segment lost 8 bases and the J segment 9 bases; nucleotides outside the gene matches: 12. The germline gives CDR1 ENHRY, CDR2 SYGVKD. The CDR3 has 14 amino acids. The CDR3 region has the DNA TGTGCCATCGGGGTGGGACAGGCCACTGGGCCCCAGCATTTT. It is translated as CAIGVGQATGPQHF.

The V gene is TRBV19, the J gene TRBJ1-1, with 8 bases that match TRBD1. Losses at the gene ends were 4 bases for V and 6 bases for J; bases not matched to a gene: 10. Per the germline V gene, CDR1 is LNHDA and CDR2 is SQIVND (reference sequence). The CDR3 totals 15 residues. The CDR3 nucleotides read TGTGCCAGTAGTAGAACCCTACTGACAGGGGCTGAAGCTTTCTTT. This translates into CASSRTLLTGAEAFF.

V and J are TRBV29-1 and TRBJ1-1, with TRBD1 as a possible D gene (5 bases). V shed 3 bases and J shed 1 base, with 12 bases lying between them. The CDR3 is made up of 14 amino acids. From germline, CDR1 is SQVTM and CDR2 ANQGSEA. CDR3: CSVEAGLGNTEAFF. For the CDR3, the DNA is TGCAGCGTTGAGGCAGGGCTGGGGAACACTGAAGCTTTCTTT.

The CDR3 sequence: CASSIAGGPRNEQFF. The CDR3 nucleotides are TGTGCCAGCAGCATAGCGGGGGGGCCCCGCAATGAGCAGTTCTTC. V usage is TRBV7-3 and J usage is TRBJ2-1, with TRBD2 matching over 11 bases. This CDR3 region has 15 residues. V trimming: 5 bases; J trimming: 6 bases; junction bases outside the gene matches: 6. In germline, CDR1 is SGHTA, CDR2 FQGTGA.

The table lists this clone with a count of one. The rearrangement joins TRBV6-5 to TRBJ1-1; the D is unclear. Trimming took 4 bases from V and 0 from J, leaving 12 bases between them. The CDR3 is made up of 15 amino acids. The germline gives CDR1 MNHEY, CDR2 SVGAGI. CDR3 in DNA: TGTGCCAGCAGTTTGGGAGCGGCCATGAACACTGAAGCTTTCTTT. Its translation: CASSLGAAMNTEAFF.

The V gene is TRBV23-1, the J gene TRBJ1-1; D is ambiguous. TRBV23-1 is an open reading frame whose function is uncertain. The V and J ends lost 3 bases and 4 bases respectively, with 15 bases between them. The CDR3 is 15 amino acids. The CDR3 is CASSQARRSGTEAFF. Written as DNA, the CDR3 is TGCGCCAGCAGTCAGGCTAGGAGGTCGGGCACTGAAGCTTTCTTT.

This clone was observed a single time. J is TRBJ2-3 and V is TRBV11-3; maybe TRBD1 (6 bases). V dropped 2 bases and J dropped 2 bases, with 11 bases sitting between them. Germline V gene data show CDR1 as SGHNT and CDR2 as YENEEA. The CDR3 extends over 15 amino acids. The CDR3 sequence: CASSLLGQITDTQYF. The DNA of the CDR3 is TGTGCCAGCAGCTTACTGGGACAAATCACAGATACGCAGTATTTT.

The genes are TRBV7-2 and TRBJ1-5; the D is unclear. Germline V gene sequence: CDR1 SGHTA, CDR2 FQGNSA. This CDR3 comprises 14 residues. V lost 5 bases and J 2 bases, leaving 10 bases between the germline ends. Written as DNA, the CDR3 is TGTGCCAGCAGCCCTAGACTAGGCAATCAGCCCCAGCATTTT. It is translated as CASSPRLGNQPQHF.

The J gene is TRBJ1-2, the V gene TRBV2; D not resolved. V was clipped by 3 bases and J by 0 bases, with 5 bases between them. CDR1 is SNHLY, CDR2 FYNNEI, per germline. This CDR3 contains 13 residues. The CDR3 coding sequence is TGTGCCAGCAGTGACAGGCCTAACTATGGCTACACCTTC. As protein: CASSDRPNYGYTF.